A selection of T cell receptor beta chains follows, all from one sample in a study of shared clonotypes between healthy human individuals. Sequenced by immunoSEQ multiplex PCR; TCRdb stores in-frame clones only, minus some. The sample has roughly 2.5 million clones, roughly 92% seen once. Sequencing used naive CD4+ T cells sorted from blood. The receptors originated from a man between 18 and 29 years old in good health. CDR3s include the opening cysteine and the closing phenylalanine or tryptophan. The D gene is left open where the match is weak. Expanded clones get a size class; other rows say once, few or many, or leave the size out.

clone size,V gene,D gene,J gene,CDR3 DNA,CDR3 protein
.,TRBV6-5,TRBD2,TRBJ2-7,TGTGCCAGCAGTCCCTTCCCCGGGACTAGCGGCGAGCAGTACTTC,CASSPFPGTSGEQYF
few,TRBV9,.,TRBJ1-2,TGTGCCAGCAGCGTAACAGGGAGTTTTTATGGCTACACCTTC,CASSVTGSFYGYTF
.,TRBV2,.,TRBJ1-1,TGTGCCAGCAGTGATGGGACGGGTCCCCTCAGAGCTTTCTTT,CASSDGTGPLRAFF
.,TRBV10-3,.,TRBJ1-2,TGTGCCATCAGTGAGGCGACAGGAACGTATGGCTACACCTTC,CAISEATGTYGYTF
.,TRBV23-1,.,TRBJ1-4,TGCGCCAGCGGGTGGGGAGCCTCATGCGAAAAACTGTTTTTT,CASGWGASCEKLFF
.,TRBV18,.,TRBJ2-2,TGTGCCAGCTCACCAAAAGAAATGGTCACCGGGGAGCTGTTTTTT,CASSPKEMVTGELFF
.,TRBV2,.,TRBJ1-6,TGTGCCAGCAGTTCTACGACAGATTATAATTCACCCCTCCACTTT,CASSSTTDYNSPLHF
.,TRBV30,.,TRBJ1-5,TGTGCCTGGAGTTCCGCCCGTGGCTACCATTTT,CAWSSARGYHF
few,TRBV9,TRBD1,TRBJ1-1,TGTGCCAGCAGTCCGGGACAGACCATGAACACTGAAGCTTTCTTT,CASSPGQTMNTEAFF
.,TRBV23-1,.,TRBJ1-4,TGCGCCAGCAGTCAATCAATGGGGTTAGAGCGACAACTAGCAACTAATGAAAAACTGTTTTTT,CASSQSMGLERQLATNEKLFF
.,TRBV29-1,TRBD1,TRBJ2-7,TGCAGCGTTGGGGGACAGAGCTCCTACGAGCAGTACTTC,CSVGGQSSYEQYF
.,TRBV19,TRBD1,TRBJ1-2,TGTGCCAGTAGTGCCGACAGGGGGTATGGCTACACCTTC,CASSADRGYGYTF
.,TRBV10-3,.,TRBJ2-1,TGTGCCATCAGGGAGGACAGCGGTTTTAGTCGGCAGTTCTTC,CAIREDSGFSRQFF
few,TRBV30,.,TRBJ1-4,TGTGCCTGGAGTGTTTCGGGGGCCTATGAAAAACTGTTTTTT,CAWSVSGAYEKLFF
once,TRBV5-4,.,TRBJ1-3,TGTGCCAGCAGCTTTTACGGGGGGGGAAACACCATATATTTT,CASSFYGGGNTIYF
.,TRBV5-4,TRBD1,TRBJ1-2,TGTGCCAGCAGCTTGGTGGGACAGGGTCCCTTTGGGCATGGCTACACCTTC,CASSLVGQGPFGHGYTF
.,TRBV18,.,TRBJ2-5,TGTGCCAGCTCACCTCCTTTATCCCGGACAGATGAAGAGACCCAGTACTTC,CASSPPLSRTDEETQYF
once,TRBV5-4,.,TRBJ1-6,TGTGCCAGCAGCTTGAAGGGAGGGTATAATTCACCCCTCCACTTT,CASSLKGGYNSPLHF
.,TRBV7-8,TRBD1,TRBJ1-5,TGTGCCAGCAGTTTGACAGGGGGCAATCAGCCCCAGCATTTT,CASSLTGGNQPQHF
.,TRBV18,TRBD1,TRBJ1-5,TGTGCCAGCTCACCACAAGGGACAGGTGGCCAGCCCCAGCATTTT,CASSPQGTGGQPQHF
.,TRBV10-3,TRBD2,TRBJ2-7,TGTGCCATCAGTGCGGGACTAGCGGGAGGTTCCGAGCAGTACTTC,CAISAGLAGGSEQYF
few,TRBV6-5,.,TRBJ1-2,TGTGCCTCAGGGGAGGAGGACTATGGCTACACCTTC,CASGEEDYGYTF
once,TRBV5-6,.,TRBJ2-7,TGTGCCAGCAGCTTGGATATAGGGGCCAGTATTGAGCAGTACTTC,CASSLDIGASIEQYF
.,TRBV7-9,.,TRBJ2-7,TGTGCCAGCAGCCTCTCCGGGACCGAGCAGTACTTC,CASSLSGTEQYF
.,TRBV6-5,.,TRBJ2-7,TGTGCCAGCAGCAGGGGTTACGAGCAGTACTTC,CASSRGYEQYF
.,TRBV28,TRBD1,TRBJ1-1,TGTGCCAGCACCCTGACAGGGGGCGGCACTGAAGCTTTCTTT,CASTLTGGGTEAFF
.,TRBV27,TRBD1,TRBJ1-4,TGTGCCAGCAGTTCCTCAGGGGGCAGTCAAAAACTGTTTTTT,CASSSSGGSQKLFF
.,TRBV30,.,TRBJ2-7,TGTGCCTGGAGTAGATTAAGGTACGAGCAGTACTTC,CAWSRLRYEQYF
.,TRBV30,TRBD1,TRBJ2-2,TGTGCCTGGAGTACGACAGGGAATCCCGGGGAGCTGTTTTTT,CAWSTTGNPGELFF
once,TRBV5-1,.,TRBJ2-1,TGCGCCAGCAGCCCCGGACAGTACTCCTACAATGAGCAGTTCTTC,CASSPGQYSYNEQFF
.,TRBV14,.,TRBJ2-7,TGTGCCAGCAGCCCCCCCGACAGTCTCGGAACCTACGAGCAGTACTTC,CASSPPDSLGTYEQYF
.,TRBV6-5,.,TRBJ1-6,TGTGCCAGCAGTCAGGGGAGAGAGTCACCCCTCCACTTT,CASSQGRESPLHF
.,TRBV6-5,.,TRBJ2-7,TGTGCCAGCACTCCAAGCTTTAGTGATGAGCAGTACTTC,CASTPSFSDEQYF
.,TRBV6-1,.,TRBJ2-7,TGTGCCAGCAGCGGAGCTTCCGAGCAGTACTTC,CASSGASEQYF
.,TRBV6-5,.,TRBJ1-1,TGTGCCAGCAGTTACTCGGGGGGCGGCACTGAAGCTTTCTTT,CASSYSGGGTEAFF
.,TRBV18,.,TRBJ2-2,TGTGCCAGCTCACCACTGCTTGGGGGCCAGAACACCGGGGAGCTGTTTTTT,CASSPLLGGQNTGELFF
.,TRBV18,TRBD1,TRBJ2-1,TGTGCCAGCTCCTACATTACGGGACAGGGTGTAAATGAGCAGTTCTTC,CASSYITGQGVNEQFF
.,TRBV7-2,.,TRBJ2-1,TGTGCCAGCAGCTTAGCGGGGAGACTCAGTGAGCAGTTCTTC,CASSLAGRLSEQFF
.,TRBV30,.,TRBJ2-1,TGTGCCTGGAGGCGCGGGATAGTGGGTGAGCAGTTCTTC,CAWRRGIVGEQFF
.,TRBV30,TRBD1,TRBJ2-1,TGTGCCTGGAGTGTACAGGGGGATGAGCAGTTCTTC,CAWSVQGDEQFF
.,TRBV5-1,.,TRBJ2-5,TGCGCCAGCAGCTTGGTAAGGGGGGGACAAGAGACCCAGTACTTC,CASSLVRGGQETQYF
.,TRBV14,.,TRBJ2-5,TGTGCCAGCAGCCAGGGGGGAGAGCAGTACTTC,CASSQGGEQYF
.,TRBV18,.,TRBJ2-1,TGTGCCAGCTCACCCCAGAACAATGAGCAGTTCTTC,CASSPQNNEQFF
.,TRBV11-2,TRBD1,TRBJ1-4,TGTGCCAGCAGCCGGACAGGAGTTTTAAGAAGGTACACTGATGAAAAACTGTTTTTT,CASSRTGVLRRYTDEKLFF
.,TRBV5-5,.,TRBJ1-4,TGTGCCAGCAGCCACCGGGATCTTAATGAAAAACTGTTTTTT,CASSHRDLNEKLFF
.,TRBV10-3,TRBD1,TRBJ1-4,TGTGCCATCCGGGACAGCCTGATGGATGAAAAACTGTTTTTT,CAIRDSLMDEKLFF
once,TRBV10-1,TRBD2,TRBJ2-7,TGCGCCAGCAGTGAGTCATTAGCGGGAGGGTCCGAGCAGTACTTC,CASSESLAGGSEQYF
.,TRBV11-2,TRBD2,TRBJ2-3,TGTGCCAGCAGCTTAGTTAGCGGGCTAGCGGGAAGGACAGATACGCAGTATTTT,CASSLVSGLAGRTDTQYF
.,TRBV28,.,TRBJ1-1,TGTGCCAGCAGTTTACGCCAGGGCACTGAAGCTTTCTTT,CASSLRQGTEAFF
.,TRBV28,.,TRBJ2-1,TGTGCCAGCATCAAGGTTCCGGGACGGGTCAATGAGCAGTTCTTC,CASIKVPGRVNEQFF
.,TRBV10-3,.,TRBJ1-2,TGTGCCATCAGCGAGGGGAACTATGGCTACACCTTC,CAISEGNYGYTF
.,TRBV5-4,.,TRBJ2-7,TGTGCCAGCAGCTTTCCTTCCGGGCACGAGCAGTACTTC,CASSFPSGHEQYF
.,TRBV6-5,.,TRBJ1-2,TGTGCCAGCAGCTACGGGGGAGGGAACTATGGCTACACCTTC,CASSYGGGNYGYTF
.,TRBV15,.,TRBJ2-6,TGTGCCACCAGCGCCCTAGGCAAGAGCTCTGGGGCCAACGTCCTGACTTTC,CATSALGKSSGANVLTF
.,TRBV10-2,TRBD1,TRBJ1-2,TGCGCCAGCAGGGCACCGGGACAGGGGTATGGCTACACCTTC,CASRAPGQGYGYTF
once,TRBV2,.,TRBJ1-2,TGTGCCAGCAGCCAGGATGGCCCCCTTCGGGGCTACACCTTC,CASSQDGPLRGYTF
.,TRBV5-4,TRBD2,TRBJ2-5,TGTGCCAGCAGCTGGAGCACTAGCGGGGCCAGACAAGAGACCCAGTACTTC,CASSWSTSGARQETQYF
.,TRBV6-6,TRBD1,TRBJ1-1,TGTGCCAGCAGTACCGGGACAGGCTTTCGAGCTTTCTTT,CASSTGTGFRAFF
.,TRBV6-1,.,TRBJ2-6,TGTGCCAGCAGGACGGAGGAAGCTGGGGCCAACGTCCTGACTTTC,CASRTEEAGANVLTF